The source of this T cell receptor (beta chain) is a study of blood T cell repertoires in COVID-19. At the level of the study: The origin of the acute and convalescent COVID-19 samples was the United States, Italy and Spain. Sample material is recorded as cDNA or gDNA derived from T cells, B-cell-depleted T cells, or PBMCs.

Original methodology: Reference gene primer amplification gave estimated nucleated cell counts. Measured with immunoSEQ multiplex PCR; TCRdb has only the in-frame clones, and not every one. V, J and clone size were drawn from that table, and D and trimming were deduced from the DNA. Of about 400,000 clones in the sample, 70% to 90% were seen once. The CDR3 is 16 residues long. CDR1 and CDR2 from the germline V gene are MNHNS and SASEGT. V lost 2 bases and J 3 bases, leaving 13 bases between the germline ends. This clonotype originated in a woman aged 35 to 49 with acute COVID-19. V usage is TRBV6-1 and J usage is TRBJ2-2, with D possibly being TRBD1 (8 bases). What was sequenced was PBMCs or T cells enriched from blood (not recorded which). The CDR3 loop is CASSEHTGGDTGELFF. DNA for the CDR3: TGTGCCAGCAGTGAACACACAGGGGGGGACACCGGGGAGCTGTTTTTT.